The present entry profiles one T cell receptor (beta chain) with its context. The antigen is not known. The V gene end was trimmed by 6 bases and the J gene end by 2 bases; junction bases not matched to a gene: 7. The CDR3 has 14 residues. Patients chosen for sequencing had shown CD8+CD57+ cell expansion by flow cytometry. The record originates from a study of CD8+CD57+ T cells in acquired aplastic anemia. Study summary: CD4+ and CD8+ cells, once sorted, gave DNA averaging approximately 3 ug. Whole-study findings and limits: Comparison of patients with controls identified twenty-nine shared CD8+ CDR3 sequences.

According to the study, genomic DNA was the template for TCR beta VDJ and CDR3 profiling. TCRdb independently ran MiXCR on the reads; one entry per CDR3 protein. This sample has about 160,000 distinct CDR3 sequences; more than 45% occur once, and the top ten carry around 2.9%. This clonotype was obtained from a human donor with aplastic anemia. The sequencing sample was made of sorted CD4+, CD8+, or CD8+CD57+ T cells (not recorded which) from PBMCs. V and J are TRBV12-3 or TRBV12-4 and TRBJ2-7; TRBD1 matches 7 bases. CDR3 bases: TGTGCCAGCAGCCGACAGGGCTCAACCTACGAGCAGTACTTC. This codes for CASSRQGSTYEQYF.